A single sample gave rise to the 27 T cell receptor beta chains below, sequenced in a study of blood T cell repertoires in COVID-19. Sequencing was performed with immunoSEQ multiplex PCR; in TCRdb, only in-frame clones are kept and a portion is missing. The sample records 35,000 to 50,000 clones, roughly 89% being singletons. The sequencing sample was made of peripheral blood. The source is a man aged 55 to 70 with active COVID-19.

The chain has TRBV4-2 and TRBJ1-4; D ambiguous. This CDR3 comprises 16 residues. The V and J ends lost 0 bases and 4 bases respectively, with 12 bases between them. Germline loops: CDR1 LGHNA, CDR2 YNFKEQ. Here the CDR3 reads CASSQDRPGGNEKLFF. In DNA, the CDR3 is TGTGCCAGCAGCCAAGATCGGCCAGGTGGTAATGAAAAACTGTTTTTT.

This chain links TRBV27 with TRBJ1-1; TRBD1 is a possible D gene (5 bases). Deletions cut 0 bases from V and 0 bases from J, with 8 bases between. CDR3 length: 15 residues. The germline V gene has CDR1 MNHEY and CDR2 SMNVEV (reference sequence). In DNA form, the CDR3 reads TGTGCCAGCAGTTTATCGGGGGGAGTGAACACTGAAGCTTTCTTT. It translates to CASSLSGGVNTEAFF.

The V gene is TRBV28, the J gene TRBJ2-3; 8 bases agree with TRBD2. The CDR3 is 14 amino acids. V lost 3 bases, J lost 2 bases, and 1 base stayed unmatched. Looked up from germline, CDR1 is MDHEN and CDR2 is SYDVKM. The CDR3 DNA sequence: TGTGCCAGCAGTTTCGGGGGGGACACAGATACGCAGTATTTT. It specifies CASSFGGDTDTQYF.

J is TRBJ1-1 and V is TRBV5-1; 12 bases fit TRBD1. The CDR3 has 13 amino acids. Losses at the gene ends were 4 bases for V and 10 bases for J; bases not matched to a gene: 5. Germline values: CDR1 SGHRS, CDR2 YFSETQ. The chain's CDR3 is CASSQGTGGLAFF. CDR3 nucleotides: TGCGCCAGCAGCCAAGGGACAGGGGGCTTAGCTTTCTTT.

The V call is TRBV9, the J call TRBJ1-2; D unresolved. The germline V gene has CDR1 SGDLS and CDR2 YYNGEE. The CDR3 loop spans 15 amino acids. Trimming took off 4 bases at V and 6 bases at J, with 19 bases between the two ends. The CDR3 loop is CASSNPVRIDDGYTF. The CDR3 nucleotides read TGTGCCAGCAGCAACCCGGTCCGCATTGATGATGGCTACACCTTC.

J is TRBJ1-4 and V is TRBV23-1; D is uncertain. TRBV23-1 qualifies as an ORF whose function is uncertain. The CDR3 has 14 amino acids. V lost 2 bases, J lost 0 bases, and 4 bases lay in between. The CDR3 loop is CASSQGATNEKLFF. CDR3 in DNA: TGCGCCAGCAGTCAAGGAGCAACTAATGAAAAACTGTTTTTT.

The chain uses TRBV19 and TRBJ1-5; TRBD1 agrees at 10 bases. From germline, CDR1 is LNHDA and CDR2 SQIVND (reference sequence). The CDR3 sequence is 16 residues long. Unmatched junction bases numbered 5, after V lost 5 bases and J lost 1 base. DNA of the CDR3: TGTGCCAGTAGTCCCGGGGGACAGGGGAGCAATCAGCCCCAGCATTTT. This encodes CASSPGGQGSNQPQHF.

This chain uses TRBV4-3 with TRBJ2-1; D possibly corresponds to TRBD2 (6 bases). Trimming took off 0 bases at V and 4 bases at J, with 10 bases between the two ends. This CDR3 contains 15 residues. Per the germline V gene, CDR1 is LGHNA and CDR2 is YSLEER. CDR3 coding DNA: TGCGCCAGCAGCCAAGACAGGGCGGGGTACAATGAGCAGTTCTTC. Encoded protein: CASSQDRAGYNEQFF.

This clone was counted once. V usage is TRBV5-1 and J usage is TRBJ1-5; the match to TRBD1 covers 7 bases. Losses at the gene ends were 4 bases for V and 3 bases for J; bases not matched to a gene: 10. CDR1 and CDR2 from the germline V gene are SGHRS and YFSETQ. CDR3 length: 16 amino acids. CDR3 sequence reads: CASSPRGTGANQPQHF. Written as DNA, the CDR3 is TGCGCCAGCAGCCCCCGGGGAACAGGGGCCAATCAGCCCCAGCATTTT.

The CDR3 DNA reads as TGTGCCAGTAGTCAGCCGGGACAGGGGGTAGCTGGGGCCAACGTCCTGACTTTC. Translation gives CASSQPGQGVAGANVLTF. The chain is built from TRBV19 and TRBJ2-6; TRBD1 matches at 11 bases. Germline trimming cut 5 bases from V and 2 bases from J; bases unmatched to any gene: 8. CDR1 and CDR2 from the germline V gene are LNHDA and SQIVND (reference sequence). The CDR3 totals 18 residues.

The chain recombines TRBV4-2 with TRBJ2-3; D gene unclear. With 0 bases removed from V and 4 bases from J, the gap between germline ends came to 5 bases. Germline lookup yields CDR1 LGHNA and CDR2 YNFKEQ. This CDR3 region has 13 residues. The CDR3, as DNA: TGTGCCAGCAGCCAAGATTTCGCAGATACGCAGTATTTT. It is translated as CASSQDFADTQYF.

The chain links TRBV7-2 to TRBJ2-1; 10 bases fit TRBD1. This CDR3 is 15 amino acids long. J lost 4 bases, V lost 5 bases, and 5 bases had no gene match. Germline V CDR1 and CDR2: SGHTA, FQGNSA. The CDR3 DNA follows: TGTGCCAGCAGCCCCGGGACAGGGGCATACAATGAGCAGTTCTTC. Translation gives CASSPGTGAYNEQFF.

V gene TRBV4-1 combines with J gene TRBJ2-7, with 9 bases aligning to TRBD1. V lost 0 bases and J lost 3; bases outside the gene matches: 6. Per germline, CDR1 MGHRA and CDR2 YSYEKL. The CDR3 runs to 16 residues. The CDR3 here is CASSQDEGTGRYEQYF. As DNA, the CDR3 is TGCGCCAGCAGCCAAGATGAGGGGACAGGGCGCTACGAGCAGTACTTC.

This clone was seen a handful of times. J is TRBJ1-3 and V is TRBV29-1; weak D call: TRBD1 (6 bases). In germline, CDR1 is SQVTM, CDR2 ANQGSEA. Between the trimmed V and J ends, which lost 1 base and 4 bases, there was a span of 8 bases. This CDR3 has 13 amino acids. CDR3 region: CSVEAGTGNTIYF. CDR3 bases: TGCAGCGTTGAAGCCGGGACAGGAAACACCATATATTTT.

The V call is TRBV6-1, the J call TRBJ1-5, with D possibly being TRBD1 (5 bases). There are 16 residues in the CDR3. CDR1 is MNHNS, CDR2 SASEGT, per germline. V was trimmed by 3 bases and J by 3 bases, leaving 15 bases between them. The chain's CDR3 is CASSERGGMDNQPQHF. CDR3 DNA: TGTGCCAGCAGTGAGCGGGGGGGAATGGACAATCAGCCCCAGCATTTT.

This clone was found once. The V gene is TRBV4-1, the J gene TRBJ1-2; a possible D gene is TRBD1 (6 bases). The CDR3 sequence is 16 residues long. Germline-derived CDR1 and CDR2 are MGHRA and YSYEKL. V lost 1 base and J 8 bases, leaving 20 bases between the germline ends. The DNA of the CDR3 is TGCGCCAGCAGCCAAGTGGGGGGGCAAATATCTAGCGGCTACACCTTC. This translates into CASSQVGGQISSGYTF.

V gene TRBV3-1 (or the pseudogene TRBV3-2) combines with J gene TRBJ2-7; a weak D match, TRBD2 (6 bases). The germline V and J ends were trimmed by 4 bases and 6 bases, with 13 bases remaining between them. In germline, CDR1 is LGHDT, CDR2 YNNKEL (reference sequence). The CDR3 spans 13 residues. The CDR3 DNA is TGTGCCAGCAGCCCCGGCGGGAAAGGCGAGCAGTACTTC. Its protein product is CASSPGGKGEQYF.

The chain is built from TRBV19 and TRBJ2-6, with 7 bases lining up with TRBD1. Germline V gives CDR1 LNHDA, CDR2 SQIVND (reference sequence). Trimming cost V 5 bases and J 2 bases; bases outside gene matches: 3. This CDR3 spans 15 amino acids. CDR3 amino acids: CASSPGTAGANVLTF. CDR3 coding DNA: TGTGCCAGTAGTCCCGGGACAGCTGGGGCCAACGTCCTGACTTTC. The variable domain in full, completed from reference TRBV19 and TRBJ2-6, reads DGGITQSPKYLFRKEGQNVTLSCEQNLNHDAMYWYRQDPGQGLRLIYYSQIVNDFQKGDIAEGYSVSREKKESFPLTVTSAQKNPTAFYLCASSPGTAGANVLTFGAGSRLTVL.

Points on this clone: Other DNA sequences in this specimen translate into the identical CDR3. The chain employs TRBV5-1 and TRBJ2-5; D uncertain. V was trimmed by 0 bases and J by 5 bases, leaving 5 bases between them. Germline values: CDR1 SGHRS, CDR2 YFSETQ. The CDR3 sequence is 12 residues long. The CDR3 loop reads CASSLAGETQYF. The CDR3 DNA reads TGCGCCAGCAGCTTGGCCGGGGAGACCCAGTACTTC.

The rearrangement links TRBV18 to TRBJ2-3, with 7 nucleotides matching TRBD2. The CDR3 loop spans 15 amino acids. The germline CDR1 and CDR2 sequences are KGHSH and LQKENI. V gave up 3 bases and J gave up 1 base; unmatched junction bases: 4. The CDR3 DNA sequence: TGTGCCAGCTCACCGGGCACTAGCGGCACAGATACGCAGTATTTT. Translated, it gives CASSPGTSGTDTQYF.

In this sample, this clone turned up once. The V and J genes are TRBV9 and TRBJ2-7, with 9 bases fitting TRBD1. V lost 0 bases, J lost 3 bases, and 4 bases stayed unmatched. Per the germline V gene, CDR1 is SGDLS and CDR2 is YYNGEE. The CDR3 runs to 15 residues. DNA of the CDR3: TGTGCCAGCAGCGTAGGGACAGGGGATAACTACGAGCAGTACTTC. Translating it yields CASSVGTGDNYEQYF.

The chain recombines TRBV2 with TRBJ2-3, with D possibly TRBD1 on 6 matching bases. Trimming removed 4 bases at V and 4 bases at J, with 9 bases between. CDR1 and CDR2 from the germline V gene are SNHLY and FYNNEI. The CDR3 is 13 amino acids. CDR3 nucleotide sequence: TGTGCCAGCAGTGGGGGGCTAGCAGATACGCAGTATTTT. The encoded protein is CASSGGLADTQYF.

The V gene is TRBV27, the J gene TRBJ2-1, with 7 bases aligning to TRBD2. The CDR3 is 15 amino acids. The V gene end was trimmed by 8 bases and the J gene end by 1 base; junction bases not matched to a gene: 8. CDR1 MNHEY and CDR2 SMNVEV come from the germline V gene (reference sequence). The CDR3 region has the DNA TGTGCCAGCCGAAGCGGGGACGGATCCTACAATGAGCAGTTCTTC. This translates into CASRSGDGSYNEQFF.

The rearrangement joins TRBV29-1 to TRBJ1-1; D uncertain. This CDR3 is 13 amino acids long. The V end lost 1 base, the J end lost 1 base, and 7 bases lay between the germline ends. CDR1 and CDR2 from the germline V gene are SQVTM and ANQGSEA. The CDR3: CSVEGTGNTEAFF. In nucleotides, the CDR3 is TGCAGCGTTGAAGGGACTGGGAACACTGAAGCTTTCTTT. The full variable domain, with the rest looked up from reference TRBV29-1 and TRBJ1-1, is SAVISQKPSRDICQRGTSLTIQCQVDSQVTMMFWYRQQPGQSLTLIATANQGSEATYESGFVIDKFPISRPNLTFSTLTVSNMSPEDSSIYLCSVEGTGNTEAFFGQGTRLTVV.

J is TRBJ2-2 and V is TRBV15; D may be TRBD2 (5 bases). Trimming pared 0 bases from V and 8 bases from J, leaving 22 bases between. CDR1 is LNHNV and CDR2 is YYDKDF in the germline V gene (reference sequence). This CDR3 comprises 18 residues. CDR3 coding DNA: TGTGCCACCAGCAGAGATTGGACCTCTTTGAACGGAGGTGGGGAGCTGTTTTTT. It specifies CATSRDWTSLNGGGELFF. The full variable domain, its missing parts supplied by reference TRBV15 and TRBJ2-2, is DAMVIQNPRYQVTQFGKPVTLSCSQTLNHNVMYWYQQKSSQAPKLLFHYYDKDFNNEADTPDNFQSRRPNTSFCFLDIRSPGLGDTAMYLCATSRDWTSLNGGGELFFGEGSRLTVL.

The J gene is TRBJ2-7, the V gene TRBV6-1; D gene uncertain. CDR3 length equals 12 residues. Germline V CDR1 and CDR2: MNHNS, SASEGT. Trimming took 1 base from V and 4 from J, leaving 5 bases between them. In DNA, the CDR3 is TGTGCCAGCAGTGAAGGTGCGTACGAGCAGTACTTC. As protein: CASSEGAYEQYF.

The chain carries TRBV2 and TRBJ2-4, with D unclear. The CDR3 has 16 amino acids. Trimming took 1 base from V and 0 from J, leaving 10 bases between them. Looked up from germline, CDR1 is SNHLY and CDR2 is FYNNEI. The CDR3 spells CASSEEATVAKNIQYF. CDR3 DNA sequence: TGTGCCAGCAGTGAAGAGGCTACAGTAGCCAAAAACATTCAGTACTTC.